The clone carrying this T cell receptor (beta chain) has only one observation. Cohort allocation depended upon clinical history that participants reported. Exposed participants encountered a COVID-19 case during the 2 weeks preceding study entry. Assay used: immunoSEQ multiplex PCR; TCRdb lists only in-frame clones, some missing. This sample has about 280,000 clones, with roughly 80% found just once. This record comes from a study of blood T cell repertoires in COVID-19. Study overall: The samples span acute and convalescent COVID-19 from the United States, Italy and Spain. Sample material is recorded as cDNA or gDNA derived from T cells, B-cell-depleted T cells, or PBMCs.

CDR1 is SGHAT and CDR2 is FQNNGV in the germline V gene. Trimming removed 3 bases from V and 9 bases from J, with 15 bases in between. The CDR3 loop spans 14 amino acids. The sequence came from a man aged 35-49 years who had been exposed to COVID-19. Sequencing used PBMCs or T cells enriched from blood (not recorded which). The chain employs TRBV11-2 and TRBJ2-1, with D perhaps matching TRBD1 (6 bases). The CDR3 DNA reads TGTGCCAGCAGCTTGGCAGGGGTAACTCTTGAGCAGTTCTTC. This translates into CASSLAGVTLEQFF.